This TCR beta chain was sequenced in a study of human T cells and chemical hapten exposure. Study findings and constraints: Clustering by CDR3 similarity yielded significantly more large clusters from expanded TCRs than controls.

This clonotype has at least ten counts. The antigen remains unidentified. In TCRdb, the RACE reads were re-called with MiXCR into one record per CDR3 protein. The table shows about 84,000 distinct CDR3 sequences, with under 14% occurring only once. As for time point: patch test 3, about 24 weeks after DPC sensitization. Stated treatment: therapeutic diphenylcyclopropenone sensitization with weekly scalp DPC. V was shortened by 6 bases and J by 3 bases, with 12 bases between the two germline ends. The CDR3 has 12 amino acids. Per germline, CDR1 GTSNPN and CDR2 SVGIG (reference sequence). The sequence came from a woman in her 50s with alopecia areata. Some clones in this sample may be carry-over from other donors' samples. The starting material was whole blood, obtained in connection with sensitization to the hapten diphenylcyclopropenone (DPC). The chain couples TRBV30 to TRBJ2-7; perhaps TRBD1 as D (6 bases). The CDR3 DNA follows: TGTGCCTGCCGGACAGCTCGCTACGAGCAGTACTTC. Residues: CACRTARYEQYF.